This note documents a single T cell receptor beta chain sequence. This sample was taken from a study of cytomegalovirus exposure and HLA in healthy donors. This PCR relied on a set of 60 Vbeta primers and 13 Jbeta primers. Produced via immunoSEQ multiplex PCR; TCRdb's table is partial and in-frame only. The top ten clones hold about 2.5% of a sample with about 170,000 clones, approximately 84% of them seen once. Germline loops: CDR1 SGHDT, CDR2 YYEEEE. V was clipped by 4 bases and J by 2 bases; unmatched bases: 11. The CDR3 contains 17 residues. This TCR derives from a young man in good health and CMV-seropositive. Sequenced material: PBMCs. The chain uses TRBV5-6 and TRBJ2-7; TRBD2 matches at 11 bases. CDR3 bases: TGTGCCAGCAGCCCTCTCCCTAGCGGGAGGACGACCTACGAGCAGTACTTC. Its translation: CASSPLPSGRTTYEQYF.